Following are 20 T cell receptor beta chains from one sample sequenced in a study of identical twins. TCRdb re-analysed the 5' RACE reads in MiXCR, keeping a single row per CDR3 protein. The table includes about 890,000 distinct CDR3 sequences, around an eighth detected once. The sample also formed part of further work on yellow fever vaccine responses in identical twins.

Sample: PBMCs. These receptors were obtained from a woman aged 18-35 years in good health.

This clonotype was recorded a few times. J is TRBJ2-1 and V is TRBV28; D is undetermined. The length of the CDR3 is 14 residues. Trimming shortened V by 10 bases and J by 11 bases, and 24 bases separated the two germline ends. CDR1 and CDR2 (germline): MDHEN, SYDVKM. CDR3 in DNA: TGTGCCACGTCCCCCTCCGAGCATTCTAGTCAGCAGTTCTTC. Protein sequence: CATSPSEHSSQQFF. Full variable domain (rest looked up from reference TRBV28 and TRBJ2-1): DVKVTQSSRYLVKRTGEKVFLECVQDMDHENMFWYRQDPGLGLRLIYFSYDVKMKEKGDIPEGYSVSREKKERFSLILESASTNQTSMYLCATSPSEHSSQQFFGPGTRLTVL.

This clonotype was seen more than once but under ten times. The V and J genes are TRBV7-9 and TRBJ2-3, with 7 bases aligning to TRBD2. Trimming cost V 2 bases and J 4 bases; bases outside gene matches: 6. The germline gives CDR1 SEHNR, CDR2 FQNEAQ (reference sequence). The CDR3 is made up of 15 amino acids. The CDR3 nucleotides are TGTGCCAGCAGCTTATCGGGCGGGAGTCCAGATACGCAGTATTTT. The encoded protein is CASSLSGGSPDTQYF.

The genes are TRBV7-9 and TRBJ2-7; D assignment may be TRBD1 or TRBD2 (6 bases each). The length of the CDR3 is 13 residues. Germline values: CDR1 SEHNR, CDR2 FQNEAQ (reference sequence). The V end was cut by 5 bases, the J end by 1 base, with 9 bases between. The CDR3 loop is CASSAGHSYEQYV. The CDR3 DNA sequence: TGTGCCAGCAGCGCGGGACATTCCTACGAGCAGTACGTC.

J is TRBJ2-7 and V is TRBV6-4, with D possibly matching TRBD2 (6 bases). Germline CDR1 and CDR2: MRHNA and SNTAGT. Between the trimmed V and J ends, which lost 7 bases and 6 bases, there was a span of 13 bases. The CDR3 loop spans 12 amino acids. Written as DNA, the CDR3 is TGTGCCAGCACCCGGCGGGGTGGCGAGCAGTACGTC. Translated: CASTRRGGEQYV.

This clonotype was counted many times. The V call is TRBV12-3 or TRBV12-4, the J call TRBJ1-1; D remains ambiguous. V lost 6 bases, J lost 2 bases, and 10 bases lay in between. This CDR3 region has 13 residues. The CDR3 DNA reads TGTGCCAGCAGCATTACAGTCAACACTGAAGCTTTCTTT. It encodes CASSITVNTEAFF.

This clonotype was counted between two and nine times. This sequence joins TRBV20-1 and TRBJ2-7; D may be TRBD2 (5 bases). This CDR3 comprises 12 residues. Trimming took 6 bases from V and 6 from J, leaving 15 bases between them. CDR1 is DFQATT and CDR2 is SNEGSKA in the germline V gene (reference sequence). The CDR3 sequence is CSALLEAGEQYF. Written as DNA, the CDR3 is TGCAGTGCGCTTCTGGAGGCGGGCGAGCAGTACTTC.

On this clonotype: An end of the junction does not agree with germline; a read error may underlie this. This chain connects TRBV14 to TRBJ2-2; D is unclear. Looked up from germline, CDR1 is SGHDN and CDR2 is FVKESK. CDR3 size: 15 residues. The CDR3 is CASNQGVVYTGELFF. DNA of the CDR3: TGTGCCAGCAACCAAGGCGTAGTGTACACCGGGGAGCTGTTTTTT.

This clonotype was seen a few times. The gene calls are TRBV4-1 and TRBJ2-5; D ambiguous. The ends were cut back, 0 bases at V and 7 bases at J, with 12 bases in the middle. The germline gives CDR1 MGHRA, CDR2 YSYEKL. The CDR3 covers 14 residues. CDR3 loop: CASSQDRTLGTQYF. The CDR3 DNA is TGCGCCAGCAGCCAAGATAGAACACTGGGGACCCAGTACTTC.

Comments on this clonotype: The junction and the germline gene differ at one end; a read error may be behind it. This chain uses TRBV6-1 with TRBJ2-1; 8 bases are a match to TRBD1. The germline V gene encodes CDR1 MNHNS and CDR2 SASEGT. CDR3 length: 16 amino acids. The CDR3 loop is CASSQAGGWLLGEQFF. As DNA, the CDR3 is TGTGCCAGCAGTCAAGCAGGGGGCTGGCTTCTGGGTGAGCAGTTCTTC.

In its sample, this clonotype was seen many times. The V call is TRBV12-3 or TRBV12-4, the J call TRBJ2-3; either TRBD1 or TRBD2 may fit D (5 bases each). V lost 3 bases and J lost 6, with 10 bases in between. This CDR3 is 13 amino acids long. The CDR3 region has the DNA TGTGCCAGCAGTTTTATTGAGGGGGATACGCAGTATTTT. Translating gives CASSFIEGDTQYF.

This clonotype was counted ten times or more. This rearrangement joins TRBV4-1 to TRBJ2-1; the D gene is possibly TRBD1 (5 bases). The length of the CDR3 is 13 residues. The germline V gene has CDR1 MGHRA and CDR2 YSYEKL. The V end lost 3 bases, the J end lost 4 bases, and 7 bases lay between the germline ends. The CDR3 is CASSHRQYNEQFF. The CDR3, as DNA: TGCGCCAGCAGCCATAGACAGTACAATGAGCAGTTCTTC.

The V and J genes are TRBV28 and TRBJ2-5; TRBD2 might be the D (5 bases). The CDR3 is 16 residues long. Germline CDR1 and CDR2: MDHEN and SYDVKM. Between the trimmed V and J ends, which lost 8 bases and 0 bases, there was a span of 19 bases. CDR3 DNA: TGTGCCAGCCGCCACCGTGGAACTAGTTACCAAGAGACCCAGTACTTC. Its translation is CASRHRGTSYQETQYF.

This clonotype was counted a few times. The rearrangement links TRBV28 to TRBJ2-3, with TRBD2 matching over 11 bases. The V gene's germline CDR1 is MDHEN and CDR2 SYDVKM. Trimming removed 5 bases from V and 5 bases from J; junction bases left unmatched: 3. The CDR3 length is 14 residues. The CDR3 protein is CASSTSGRGDTQYF. The CDR3 nucleotides are TGTGCCAGCAGTACTAGCGGGAGAGGAGATACGCAGTATTTT.

This clonotype was picked up many times. J is TRBJ2-7 and V is TRBV12-3 or TRBV12-4, with D possibly TRBD1 on 6 matching bases. Trimming cost V 1 base and J 1 base, with 8 bases left between them. This CDR3 has 14 residues. CDR3 sequence: CASSLVGQSYEQYF. The CDR3 DNA sequence: TGTGCCAGCAGTTTAGTAGGACAGTCCTACGAGCAGTACTTC.

This clonotype came up a few times. The V gene is TRBV2, the J gene TRBJ1-1, with a tentative D call TRBD1 (5 bases). The CDR3 has 14 amino acids. Germline V gene data show CDR1 as SNHLY and CDR2 as FYNNEI. V was pared by 5 bases and J by 0 bases, with 10 bases between. CDR3 in DNA: TGTGCCAGCAGTTCACAGACAGTGAACACTGAAGCTTTCTTT. Encoded protein: CASSSQTVNTEAFF.

This clonotype was picked up a small number of times. The chain is built from TRBV7-7 and TRBJ2-5, with D possibly TRBD1 on 8 matching bases. Trimming left V 1 base short and J 2 bases short, with 14 bases between. This CDR3 has 16 amino acids. Looked up from germline, CDR1 is SSHAT and CDR2 is FNYEAQ (reference sequence). CDR3 in DNA: TGTGCCAGCAGCTTAGAGGGGGGGACAGGACAAGAGACCCAGTACTTC. Translated, it gives CASSLEGGTGQETQYF.

The rearrangement links TRBV5-1 to TRBJ2-5; D uncertain. V lost 6 bases, J lost 1 base, and 19 bases lay in between. The CDR3 totals 16 residues. Germline assignment: CDR1 SGHRS and CDR2 YFSETQ. The CDR3 here is CASNRALGGVQETQYF. As DNA, the CDR3 is TGCGCCAGCAACCGGGCCCTCGGCGGAGTCCAAGAGACCCAGTACTTC. The whole variable domain, filled in from reference TRBV5-1 and TRBJ2-5, reads KAGVTQTPRYLIKTRGQQVTLSCSPISGHRSVSWYQQTPGQGLQFLFEYFSETQRNKGNFPGRFSGRQFSNSRSEMNVSTLELGDSALYLCASNRALGGVQETQYFGPGTRLLVL.

The table lists this clonotype with a few counts. The genes are TRBV5-1 and TRBJ2-7; a weak D match, TRBD1 (6 bases). Germline V gives CDR1 SGHRS, CDR2 YFSETQ. The CDR3 covers 15 residues. V was trimmed by 1 base and J by 4 bases, leaving 15 bases between them. CDR3 sequence (DNA): TGCGCCAGCAGCTTGAGTCAGGGGATTTGGTACGAGCAGTACTTC. Its translation: CASSLSQGIWYEQYF. Full variable domain (outside the CDR3, taken from reference TRBV5-1 and TRBJ2-7): KAGVTQTPRYLIKTRGQQVTLSCSPISGHRSVSWYQQTPGQGLQFLFEYFSETQRNKGNFPGRFSGRQFSNSRSEMNVSTLELGDSALYLCASSLSQGIWYEQYFGPGTRLTVT.

The chain couples TRBV29-1 to TRBJ2-1, with 8 positions matching TRBD1. The junction had 8 bases not matched to a gene; V was cut back by 0 bases and J by 1 base. Germline CDR1 is SQVTM and CDR2 is ANQGSEA. The CDR3 has 17 residues. The CDR3 loop is CSVEDPDRVRSYNEQFF. The CDR3 DNA reads as TGCAGCGTTGAAGATCCGGACAGGGTAAGATCCTACAATGAGCAGTTCTTC.

This rearrangement joins TRBV3-1 to TRBJ2-1, with TRBD2 matching over 7 bases. Germline CDR1 and CDR2: LGHDT and YNNKEL (reference sequence). The CDR3 spans 16 residues. V shed 0 bases, J shed 3 bases, and the junction held 5 bases outside the gene matches. The DNA for the CDR3 is TGTGCCAGCAGCCAAGATGACTCGGGGGGCTACAATGAGCAGTTCTTC. It is translated as CASSQDDSGGYNEQFF.